One and the same sample provided the 30 T cell receptor beta chains below, sequenced in a study of blood T cell repertoires in COVID-19. Profiled with immunoSEQ multiplex PCR; TCRdb holds only in-frame clones, not every one. The sample lists some 180,000 clones, around 81% occurring once. The sample consisted of peripheral blood. The source of these receptors is a woman older than 75 with COVID-19, enrolled during active disease.

V gene TRBV7-8 combines with J gene TRBJ1-3; TRBD1 might be the D (5 bases). Looked up from germline, CDR1 is SGHVS and CDR2 is FQNEAQ. The germline V and J ends were trimmed by 6 bases and 0 bases, with 12 bases remaining between them. The CDR3 totals 15 residues. As DNA, the CDR3 is TGTGCCAGCAGAGAAACAGGCGTCTCTGGAAACACCATATATTTT. Translated, it gives CASRETGVSGNTIYF. The full variable domain, rest sourced from reference TRBV7-8 and TRBJ1-3, is GAGVSQSPRYKVAKRGQDVALRCDPISGHVSLFWYQQALGQGPEFLTYFQNEAQLDKSGLPSDRFFAERPEGSVSTLKIQRTQQEDSAVYLCASRETGVSGNTIYFGEGSWLTVV.

The chain has TRBV21-1 and TRBJ2-2; TRBD1, the table's D call, lacks a check against the DNA. TRBV21-1 counts as a pseudogene. The CDR3 is 15 amino acids. The CDR3 bases are TGTGCCAGCAGAAGCAGGGGGAACGACACCGGGGAGCTGTTTTTT. Translation gives CASRSRGNDTGELFF.

The gene calls are TRBV2 and TRBJ1-2; D call uncertain. Trimming took 1 base from V and 4 from J, leaving 7 bases between them. The CDR3 runs to 13 residues. CDR1 is SNHLY and CDR2 is FYNNEI in the germline V gene. In DNA form, the CDR3 reads TGTGCCAGCAGTGAAGGACACCCCTATGGCTACACCTTC. Protein sequence: CASSEGHPYGYTF.

Here the CDR3 reads CASSPRAGGLYNEQFF. DNA for the CDR3: TGTGCCAGCTCACCAAGAGCGGGAGGCCTATACAATGAGCAGTTCTTC. V gene TRBV18 combines with J gene TRBJ2-1; 9 nucleotides align to TRBD2. CDR1 KGHSH and CDR2 LQKENI come from the germline V gene. The V gene end was trimmed by 2 bases and the J gene end by 4 bases; junction bases not matched to a gene: 6. This CDR3 comprises 16 residues.

This chain uses TRBV19 with TRBJ1-4; 9 bases map to TRBD1. Germline V lookup: CDR1 LNHDA, CDR2 SQIVND (reference sequence). The trim removed 6 bases at V and 4 bases at J, leaving 6 bases unmatched. The CDR3 runs 15 residues. DNA of the CDR3: TGTGCCAGTAGCTTGAACAGGGGGCTTAATGAAAAACTGTTTTTT. This translates into CASSLNRGLNEKLFF.

The rearrangement joins TRBV3-1 (or the pseudogene TRBV3-2) to TRBJ1-1; TRBD1 matches at 7 bases. J lost 11 bases, V lost 0 bases, and 6 bases had no gene match. The CDR3 loop spans 13 amino acids. Germline assignment: CDR1 LGHDT and CDR2 YNNKEL (reference sequence). CDR3 in DNA: TGTGCCAGCAGCCAAGAACAGGGGATCGGGGCTTTCTTT. Amino acids: CASSQEQGIGAFF.

Note on this clone: Other DNA variants within this sample encode the same CDR3. The genes are TRBV5-1 and TRBJ1-1; perhaps TRBD1 as D (5 bases). This CDR3 is 16 amino acids long. Between the trimmed V and J ends, which lost 0 bases and 0 bases, there was a span of 12 bases. Per the germline V gene, CDR1 is SGHRS and CDR2 is YFSETQ. For the CDR3, the DNA is TGCGCCAGCAGCTTGGCGGGGGGAAGTATGAACACTGAAGCTTTCTTT. Translation gives CASSLAGGSMNTEAFF.

The chain links TRBV6-5 to TRBJ1-1; 7 nucleotides agree with TRBD1. The CDR3 runs to 13 residues. The J segment lost 4 bases and the V segment lost 6 bases, leaving 5 bases of the junction unmatched. Germline values: CDR1 MNHEY, CDR2 SVGAGI. The CDR3 loop reads CASSVQGTTEAFF. The CDR3 nucleotides read TGTGCCAGCAGCGTACAGGGGACCACTGAAGCTTTCTTT.

Only one count was recorded for this clone. The genes are TRBV12-5 and TRBJ1-3; D remains unclear. Germline CDR1 is LGHNT and CDR2 is FRNRAP. The CDR3 spans 15 residues. Trimming took off 9 bases at V and 4 bases at J, with 19 bases between the two ends. CDR3 DNA: TGTGCTAGGCCCCCTCTTGGAACAGAAGGAAACACCATATATTTT. Its translation is CARPPLGTEGNTIYF.

The gene calls are TRBV19 and TRBJ1-1, with TRBD1 matching over 7 bases. Trimming at V came to 3 bases and at J to 1 base, leaving 2 bases not matched to a gene. This CDR3 contains 14 residues. Germline CDR1 reads LNHDA; CDR2 reads SQIVND (reference sequence). Here the CDR3 reads CASSIRGANTEAFF. In DNA form, the CDR3 reads TGTGCCAGTAGTATCAGGGGGGCGAACACTGAAGCTTTCTTT.

The J gene is TRBJ2-6, the V gene TRBV18; D is uncertain. CDR1 is KGHSH, CDR2 LQKENI, per germline. This CDR3 region has 18 residues. V was shortened by 2 bases and J by 4 bases, with 18 bases between the two germline ends. The CDR3 is CASSPFSPLRTGANVLTF. The CDR3 DNA reads TGTGCCAGCTCACCATTTTCGCCACTTCGTACCGGGGCCAACGTCCTGACTTTC.

This chain links TRBV9 with TRBJ2-5; D is ambiguous. This CDR3 contains 13 residues. From germline, CDR1 is SGDLS and CDR2 YYNGEE. Trimming took 3 bases from V and 5 from J, leaving 11 bases between them. CDR3 bases: TGTGCCAGCAGCGGTCTGGCGAGGGAGACCCAGTACTTC. As protein: CASSGLARETQYF.

V and J are TRBV5-4 and TRBJ1-2; a weak D match, TRBD1 (6 bases). Germline V gives CDR1 SGHNT, CDR2 YYREEE (reference sequence). The CDR3 loop spans 16 amino acids. Trimming cost V 0 bases and J 7 bases, with 19 bases left between them. The CDR3 DNA sequence: TGTGCCAGCAGCTTGGGAGTCGGGGGGCGCGTAAGTGGCTACACCTTC. Translated: CASSLGVGGRVSGYTF. Filled out from reference TRBV5-4 and TRBJ1-2, the complete variable domain reads ETGVTQSPTHLIKTRGQQVTLRCSSQSGHNTVSWYQQALGQGPQFIFQYYREEENGRGNFPPRFSGLQFPNYSSELNVNALELDDSALYLCASSLGVGGRVSGYTFGSGTRLTVV.

The chain recombines TRBV6-5 with TRBJ2-1; 9 nucleotides agree with TRBD2. CDR3 length: 15 amino acids. The V gene end was trimmed by 6 bases and the J gene end by 9 bases; junction bases not matched to a gene: 12. Germline CDR1 MNHEY, CDR2 SVGAGI. The CDR3 DNA follows: TGTGCCAGCAGGAAGTCCGGGACTAGCCAAGGTGAGCAGTTCTTC. Translation: CASRKSGTSQGEQFF.

The chain joins TRBV19 to TRBJ1-2; D is ambiguous. Looked up from germline, CDR1 is LNHDA and CDR2 is SQIVND (reference sequence). This CDR3 contains 15 residues. Trimming removed 7 bases at V and 4 bases at J, with 19 bases between. The CDR3 region has the DNA TGTGCCAGTATATCCAGAGGACTAGGGTTCTATGGCTACACCTTC. Amino acids: CASISRGLGFYGYTF.

The chain employs TRBV7-3 and TRBJ2-5, with a possible D match to TRBD2 (5 bases). There are 13 residues in the CDR3. Trimming took off 2 bases at V and 5 bases at J, with 9 bases between the two ends. Germline values: CDR1 SGHTA, CDR2 FQGTGA. The CDR3 spells CASSLAPGETQYF. CDR3 nucleotides: TGTGCCAGCAGCTTAGCTCCGGGGGAGACCCAGTACTTC.

The CDR3 protein is CASSALQRNTEAFF. DNA of the CDR3: TGCGCCAGCAGCGCGTTACAGAGGAACACTGAAGCTTTCTTT. The V gene is TRBV5-1, the J gene TRBJ1-1, with D uncertain. This CDR3 is 14 amino acids long. Germline V gene lookup returns CDR1 SGHRS and CDR2 YFSETQ. The V end lost 4 bases, the J end lost 1 base, and 11 bases lay between the germline ends.

The CDR3 bases are TGTGCCAGCAGCTTAGCGCTAATGAAGGGGGTGCAGTACTTC. It yields the protein CASSLALMKGVQYF. The rearrangement links TRBV7-9 to TRBJ2-7, with D perhaps TRBD1 (6 bases). This CDR3 region has 14 residues. Per the germline V gene, CDR1 is SEHNR and CDR2 is FQNEAQ (reference sequence). Trimming took off 0 bases at V and 9 bases at J, with 15 bases between the two ends.

The rearrangement links TRBV6-5 to TRBJ2-7; tentative D call: TRBD1 (5 bases). V was cut by 7 bases and J by 2 bases, with 15 bases left in between. The germline CDR1 and CDR2 sequences are MNHEY and SVGAGI. This CDR3 has 14 residues. The CDR3 bases are TGTGCCAGCACGCCAAGGGGCGGTACCTACGAGCAGTACTTC. It specifies CASTPRGGTYEQYF.

The CDR3 here is CASREGGEKLFF. CDR3 coding DNA: TGCGCCAGCCGGGAGGGAGGTGAAAAACTGTTTTTT. The chain couples TRBV5-1 to TRBJ1-4, with D unresolved. The CDR3 sequence is 12 residues long. From germline, CDR1 is SGHRS and CDR2 YFSETQ. Trimming took off 7 bases at V and 7 bases at J, with 11 bases between the two ends.

This chain joins TRBV7-9 and TRBJ1-1, with TRBD1 identical over 10 bases. Germline CDR1 and CDR2: SEHNR and FQNEAQ (reference sequence). Germline trimming cut 5 bases from V and 13 bases from J; bases unmatched to any gene: 13. The CDR3 consists of 14 residues. CDR3 in amino acids: CASSPTGQGGGDFF. The DNA for the CDR3 is TGTGCCAGCAGCCCGACCGGACAGGGGGGCGGCGATTTCTTT. Variable domain in full (rest from reference TRBV7-9 and TRBJ1-1): DTGVSQNPRHKITKRGQNVTFRCDPISEHNRLYWYRQTLGQGPEFLTYFQNEAQLEKSRLLSDRFSAERPKGSFSTLEIQRTEQGDSAMYLCASSPTGQGGGDFFGQGTRLTVV.

The chain has TRBV27 and TRBJ2-3; TRBD2 agrees at 7 bases. Germline V gives CDR1 MNHEY, CDR2 SMNVEV (reference sequence). V shed 0 bases, J shed 2 bases, and the junction held 11 bases outside the gene matches. This CDR3 contains 18 residues. CDR3 sequence: CASSLSQPRDYFTDTQYF. The CDR3 DNA sequence: TGTGCCAGCAGTTTATCTCAACCCCGGGACTATTTCACAGATACGCAGTATTTT.

The chain employs TRBV5-1 and TRBJ2-5; 7 bases fit TRBD1. The trim removed 0 bases at V and 2 bases at J, leaving 10 bases unmatched. Germline assignment: CDR1 SGHRS and CDR2 YFSETQ. The CDR3 is 17 amino acids. The CDR3: CASSLARIGTAQETQYF. Here the CDR3 DNA reads TGCGCCAGCAGCTTGGCCCGAATTGGGACAGCTCAAGAGACCCAGTACTTC.

The chain links TRBV18 to TRBJ1-5; possibly TRBD1 for D (5 bases). Germline V CDR1 and CDR2: KGHSH, LQKENI. V was pared by 2 bases and J by 1 base, with 15 bases between. This CDR3 has 17 amino acids. CDR3 nucleotide sequence: TGTGCCAGCTCACCATTGGGGCGGGGCGAGAGCAATCAGCCCCAGCATTTT. This gives the protein CASSPLGRGESNQPQHF.

The chain is built from TRBV5-1 and TRBJ1-1; D uncertain. CDR1 is SGHRS, CDR2 YFSETQ, per germline. V lost 4 bases, J lost 3 bases, and 10 bases lay in between. The CDR3 contains 13 residues. CDR3 DNA sequence: TGCGCCAGCAGCCTGAAACTGGACACTGAAGCTTTCTTT. Translating it yields CASSLKLDTEAFF.

The DNA for the CDR3 is TGTGCCAGCAGTTTTATCCAGTATGGCTACACCTTC. It translates to CASSFIQYGYTF. The chain combines TRBV28 with TRBJ1-2; no firm D call. Germline V gives CDR1 MDHEN, CDR2 SYDVKM. The CDR3 runs to 12 residues. V was pared by 3 bases and J by 5 bases, with 7 bases between.

The chain uses TRBV6-2 or TRBV6-3 and TRBJ1-1, with TRBD1 as a possible D gene (5 bases). The CDR3 is 15 residues long. V lost 2 bases to trimming and J lost 1 base, with 11 bases between them. Germline V lookup: CDR1 MNHEY, CDR2 SVGEGT. This CDR3 reads CASSYPGHSNTEAFF. CDR3 bases: TGTGCCAGCAGTTACCCCGGACACTCGAACACTGAAGCTTTCTTT.

The rearrangement uses TRBV27 and TRBJ1-1; D is ambiguous. The germline V gene has CDR1 MNHEY and CDR2 SMNVEV (reference sequence). V was trimmed by 5 bases and J by 1 base, leaving 11 bases between them. This CDR3 is 14 amino acids long. CDR3 amino acids: CASSPQSGNTEAFF. The CDR3 DNA reads as TGTGCCAGCAGTCCCCAGAGCGGGAACACTGAAGCTTTCTTT.

This clone was found a few times. This chain uses TRBV29-1 with TRBJ1-2; D remains ambiguous. The CDR3 loop spans 11 amino acids. V was cut by 1 base and J by 6 bases, with 6 bases left in between. Germline CDR1 and CDR2: SQVTM and ANQGSEA. The CDR3 bases are TGCAGCGTTGAAGGGGAGGATGGCTACACCTTC. Translated: CSVEGEDGYTF.

The J gene is TRBJ1-6, the V gene TRBV7-2; a weak D match, TRBD1 (5 bases). CDR1 and CDR2 (germline): SGHTA, FQGNSA. Trimming shortened V by 4 bases and J by 9 bases, and 19 bases separated the two germline ends. The CDR3 runs 16 residues. CDR3 in amino acids: CASSSSRGGLSSPLHF. The CDR3 DNA follows: TGTGCCAGCAGCTCCTCCCGGGGGGGGTTATCTTCACCCCTCCACTTT. Filled out from reference TRBV7-2 and TRBJ1-6, the complete variable domain reads GAGVSQSPSNKVTEKGKDVELRCDPISGHTALYWYRQSLGQGLEFLIYFQGNSAPDKSGLPSDRFSAERTGGSVSTLTIQRTQQEDSAVYLCASSSSRGGLSSPLHFGNGTRLTVT.